These T cell receptor beta chains were read from a single sample in a study of shared clonotypes between healthy human individuals. The assay was immunoSEQ multiplex PCR, and TCRdb's table has in-frame clones only and misses some. The sample records roughly 640,000 clones, less than 98% being singletons. Sequenced material: naive CD4+ T cells sorted from blood. The receptors here all came from a woman in her twenties or thirties in good health. The CDR3 runs from the conserved cysteine through the conserved F or W. D genes are given only for firm matches. A clone size is listed for some rows: how often the clone was seen (once, few, many), or a class if it is expanded.

d_call	v_call	j_call	clone_size	cdr3_aa	cdr3_nt
NA	TRBV28	TRBJ1-1	once	CASSRDGVNTEAFF	TGTGCCAGCAGTCGGGACGGCGTGAACACTGAAGCTTTCTTT
NA	TRBV5-1	TRBJ2-2	NA	CASSYPGEELFF	TGCGCCAGCAGCTACCCCGGAGAGGAGCTGTTTTTT
TRBD2	TRBV7-9	TRBJ2-1	NA	CASSTPTSGRIAYNEQFF	TGTGCCAGCAGCACCCCGACTAGCGGGAGGATCGCCTACAATGAGCAGTTCTTC
TRBD2	TRBV6-1	TRBJ2-3	NA	CASSDSIGTSSSGTDTQYF	TGTGCCAGCAGTGATTCAATCGGGACTAGCTCTTCGGGCACAGATACGCAGTATTTT
TRBD2	TRBV5-1	TRBJ2-7	NA	CASRRGAGAAWEQYF	TGCGCCAGCAGGAGGGGAGCGGGAGCTGCTTGGGAGCAGTACTTC
NA	TRBV6-1	TRBJ1-1	NA	CASNPVGENTEAFF	TGTGCCAGCAATCCTGTAGGAGAGAACACTGAAGCTTTCTTT
NA	TRBV28	TRBJ1-2	once	CASSSSGRPYGYTF	TGTGCCAGCAGTTCGTCTGGTAGACCCTATGGCTACACCTTC
TRBD1	TRBV4-1	TRBJ2-2	NA	CASSLSGGSGELFF	TGCGCCAGCAGCCTGTCAGGGGGTAGCGGGGAGCTGTTTTTT
TRBD2	TRBV18	TRBJ2-2	NA	CASSLLAPFGTSGRAAGELFF	TGTGCCAGCTCACTCCTAGCCCCATTTGGAACTAGCGGGAGGGCCGCCGGGGAGCTGTTTTTT
NA	TRBV4-1	TRBJ2-1	NA	CASSSGMLDNEQFF	TGCGCCAGCAGCTCCGGGATGTTGGACAATGAGCAGTTCTTC
NA	TRBV28	TRBJ2-3	NA	CASSSPVGTDTQYF	TGTGCCAGCAGTTCCCCCGTGGGCACAGATACGCAGTATTTT
NA	TRBV5-1	TRBJ2-7	NA	CASSWTRGGVYEQYF	TGCGCCAGCAGCTGGACCCGGGGTGGGGTCTACGAGCAGTACTTC
TRBD2	TRBV6-5	TRBJ2-1	once	CASSWTSGKDEQFF	TGTGCCAGCAGTTGGACTAGCGGGAAGGATGAGCAGTTCTTC
TRBD2	TRBV6-5	TRBJ2-3	NA	CASSYQGLATDTQYF	TGTGCCAGCAGTTACCAAGGACTAGCCACAGATACGCAGTATTTT
NA	TRBV15	TRBJ2-6	NA	CATRSSGANVLTF	TGTGCCACCAGAAGCTCTGGGGCCAACGTCCTGACTTTC
NA	TRBV19	TRBJ1-6	NA	CASSRKRETSLHF	TGTGCCAGTAGTAGGAAGAGGGAAACCTCCCTCCACTTT
TRBD2	TRBV7-9	TRBJ2-7	once	CASSPNRGGLYF	TGTGCCAGCAGCCCCAATCGGGGGGGACTATACTTC
TRBD1	TRBV4-1	TRBJ2-1	NA	CASSHGTAPMNNEQFF	TGCGCCAGCAGCCATGGGACAGCTCCTATGAACAATGAGCAGTTCTTC
TRBD2	TRBV11-2	TRBJ2-2	NA	CASSLIRGSYTGELFF	TGTGCCAGCAGCCTAATCCGCGGGAGTTACACCGGGGAGCTGTTTTTT
TRBD1	TRBV19	TRBJ1-2	NA	CASSRDSYFYGYTF	TGTGCCAGTTCCCGGGACAGCTATTTCTATGGCTACACCTTC
NA	TRBV5-1	TRBJ2-3	once	CASSLAPRGMKDTQYF	TGCGCCAGCAGCTTGGCCCCCCGGGGGATGAAGGATACGCAGTATTTT
NA	TRBV27	TRBJ2-1	NA	CASSPRKSSYNEQFF	TGTGCCAGCAGTCCCCGCAAGAGCTCCTACAATGAGCAGTTCTTC
TRBD1	TRBV13	TRBJ1-1	NA	CASSLQGARAFF	TGTGCCAGCAGCTTGCAGGGGGCACGGGCTTTCTTT
NA	TRBV28	TRBJ1-4	NA	CASSAGNSGHEKLFF	TGTGCCAGCAGCGCAGGGAATTCTGGTCATGAAAAACTGTTTTTT
TRBD1	TRBV5-5	TRBJ1-2	NA	CASNGLTGTGRLVSGYTF	TGTGCCAGCAACGGCTTGACCGGGACAGGTCGACTAGTAAGTGGCTACACCTTC
NA	TRBV11-2	TRBJ2-1	once	CASSPKVLVGGNEQFF	TGTGCCAGCAGCCCTAAGGTTCTCGTAGGGGGCAATGAGCAGTTCTTC